This TCR beta chain was sequenced in a study of early stage breast cancer tumors. The CDR3 runs 14 residues. The V gene end was trimmed by 10 bases and the J gene end by 5 bases; junction bases not matched to a gene: 11. CDR1 is ENHRY and CDR2 is SYGVKD in the germline V gene. The repertoire was sequenced with immunoSEQ multiplex PCR; TCRdb's copy has only in-frame clones and lacks some. Here the sample spans some 28,000 clones, 80% being singletons. The V gene is TRBV10-3, the J gene TRBJ1-2, with 9 bases lining up with TRBD1. The sequence was collected from a person aged 60 to 70 with breast cancer. Sequences were obtained from blood. In DNA, the CDR3 is TGTGCCACCGGCGGACAGGGGTTATTATATGGCTACACCTTC. Translating it yields CATGGQGLLYGYTF.